The 20 T cell receptor beta chains below all came from one sample that was sequenced in a study of cytomegalovirus exposure and HLA in healthy donors. The PCR contained 60 Vbeta and 13 Jbeta primers. TCRdb's table, derived via immunoSEQ multiplex PCR, lists solely in-frame clones and lacks some. Among around 120,000 clones listed, over 80% were seen once. Sequenced: PBMCs. Every receptor here comes from a man over 45 in good health and CMV-seronegative.

Only a few counts were recorded for this clone. The rearrangement joins TRBV2 to TRBJ2-7, with D uncertain. CDR3 length: 15 amino acids. Per the germline V gene, CDR1 is SNHLY and CDR2 is FYNNEI. V was trimmed by 2 bases and J by 2 bases, leaving 13 bases between them. CDR3: CASSETSLSTYEQYF. In nucleotides, the CDR3 is TGTGCCAGCAGTGAAACTTCGCTTTCAACCTACGAGCAGTACTTC.

The chain couples TRBV10-3 to TRBJ1-5, with 8 bases identical to TRBD1. J was trimmed by 5 bases and V by 7 bases; bases with no gene match: 4. Germline CDR1 reads ENHRY; CDR2 reads SYGVKD. This CDR3 region has 13 residues. DNA for the CDR3: TGTGCCATCACCTCGGACAGGGATCAGCCCCAGCATTTT. Residues: CAITSDRDQPQHF.

V usage is TRBV5-5 and J usage is TRBJ1-4; D gene unclear. Germline CDR1 SGHKS, CDR2 YYEKEE (reference sequence). Trimming pared 1 base from V and 5 bases from J, leaving 12 bases between. The CDR3 runs to 15 residues. CDR3 loop: CASSLRGGSNEKLFF. CDR3 nucleotides: TGTGCCAGCAGCTTGCGGGGAGGGAGCAATGAAAAACTGTTTTTT.

The rearrangement uses TRBV6-1 and TRBJ2-7; possible D gene TRBD1, 5 bases. The germline V gene has CDR1 MNHNS and CDR2 SASEGT. The CDR3 totals 10 residues. V shed 8 bases and J shed 8 bases, with 10 bases lying between them. For the CDR3, the DNA is TGTGCCAGCGCCACAGGCCAGCAGTACTTC. The encoded protein is CASATGQQYF.

The chain couples TRBV28 to TRBJ2-7, with TRBD2 matching 7 bases. From germline, CDR1 is MDHEN and CDR2 SYDVKM. This CDR3 spans 11 amino acids. With 8 bases clipped from V and 7 bases from J, the junction kept 5 bases outside the gene matches. The CDR3 protein is CASVTAGEQYF. The CDR3 nucleotides read TGTGCCAGCGTGACAGCGGGAGAGCAGTACTTC.

The V call is TRBV6-4, the J call TRBJ2-7; 9 nucleotides agree with TRBD2. The CDR3 totals 15 residues. Looked up from germline, CDR1 is MRHNA and CDR2 is SNTAGT. Trimming cost V 8 bases and J 2 bases; bases outside gene matches: 10. CDR3 sequence (DNA): TGTGCCAGCTCAGAATTAGCGGGAGCTGCCTACGAGCAGTACTTC. Encoded protein: CASSELAGAAYEQYF.

The V and J genes are TRBV7-9 and TRBJ2-5, with 7 bases that match TRBD1. The germline V gene encodes CDR1 SEHNR and CDR2 FQNEAQ (reference sequence). This CDR3 contains 16 residues. The ends lost 2 bases at V and 3 bases at J; junction bases unmatched: 9. The CDR3 is CASSLPTGSVEETQYF. CDR3 DNA sequence: TGTGCCAGCAGCTTACCGACAGGGTCGGTCGAAGAGACCCAGTACTTC.

The chain is built from TRBV6-1 and TRBJ1-4; D unresolved. The CDR3 is made up of 15 amino acids. With 0 bases removed from V and 0 bases from J, the gap between germline ends came to 5 bases. The germline V gene encodes CDR1 MNHNS and CDR2 SASEGT. DNA of the CDR3: TGTGCCAGCAGTGAAGCACGGTCAACTAATGAAAAACTGTTTTTT. This codes for CASSEARSTNEKLFF.

The rearrangement uses TRBV2 and TRBJ2-2, with a tentative D call TRBD1 (6 bases). Per the germline V gene, CDR1 is SNHLY and CDR2 is FYNNEI. The length of the CDR3 is 15 residues. V lost 8 bases and J lost 2, with 15 bases in between. CDR3 region: CASPREGTNTGELFF. CDR3 DNA: TGTGCCAGCCCTCGAGAGGGGACAAACACCGGGGAGCTGTTTTTT.

Turning to this clone: The junction does not match germline at one end; this may be a read error. The chain employs TRBV5-6 and TRBJ1-4; 8 positions match TRBD1. CDR1 is SGHDT and CDR2 is YYEEEE in the germline V gene. The CDR3 spans 14 residues. The CDR3 DNA follows: TGTGCCAGCAGCCCCCAGGGGGCTAACGAAAAACTGTTTTTT. This codes for CASSPQGANEKLFF.

The genes are TRBV6-6 and TRBJ2-5; D may be TRBD2 (5 bases). The end of the DNA fits TRBJ2-7 better, so the J call may be wrong. The CDR3 extends over 14 amino acids. The germline V gene encodes CDR1 MNHNY and CDR2 SVGAGI (reference sequence). CDR3 DNA: TGTGCCAGCAGGGCCCGAGGGCGCGACTACGAGCAGTACTTC. Its translation: CASRARGRDYEQYF.

This clone appeared a single time. V gene TRBV7-2 combines with J gene TRBJ2-7; D remains unclear. The V end lost 1 base, the J end lost 0 bases, and 19 bases lay between the germline ends. The CDR3 covers 18 residues. Germline CDR1 SGHTA, CDR2 FQGNSA. This CDR3 reads CASSLGPAGRPSSYEQYF. The CDR3 nucleotides are TGTGCCAGCAGCTTAGGTCCCGCTGGCAGGCCAAGCTCCTACGAGCAGTACTTC.

This chain joins TRBV9 and TRBJ2-7; possibly TRBD2 for D (6 bases). This CDR3 has 15 amino acids. V lost 3 bases and J lost 3, with 16 bases in between. Germline V gene lookup returns CDR1 SGDLS and CDR2 YYNGEE. The CDR3, as DNA: TGTGCCAGCAGCGCGGCGGGGACGGATGTCTACGAGCAGTACTTC. It specifies CASSAAGTDVYEQYF. Full variable domain (outside the CDR3, taken from reference TRBV9 and TRBJ2-7): DSGVTQTPKHLITATGQRVTLRCSPRSGDLSVYWYQQSLDQGLQFLIQYYNGEERAKGNILERFSAQQFPDLHSELNLSSLELGDSALYFCASSAAGTDVYEQYFGPGTRLTVT.

The chain links TRBV11-2 to TRBJ1-4; no firm D call. The CDR3 covers 16 residues. Per germline, CDR1 SGHAT and CDR2 FQNNGV. The V gene lost 1 base and the J gene lost 2 bases, with 11 bases spanning the gap. The CDR3 DNA follows: TGTGCCAGCAGCTTAGGCTCGGGGTTTACTAATGAAAAACTGTTTTTT. Translation gives CASSLGSGFTNEKLFF.

The chain has TRBV12-5 and TRBJ1-2; TRBD1 might be the D (6 bases). Trimming pared 7 bases from V and 8 bases from J, leaving 14 bases between. The germline CDR1 and CDR2 sequences are LGHNT and FRNRAP. CDR3 length: 12 residues. CDR3 protein: CASVGTGNGYTF. The CDR3 DNA reads as TGTGCTAGTGTGGGAACAGGGAACGGCTACACCTTC.

The genes are TRBV5-4 and TRBJ1-1; 7 bases fit TRBD1. V dropped 2 bases and J dropped 7; count of bases not matched to a gene: 8. The V gene's germline CDR1 is SGHNT and CDR2 YYREEE (reference sequence). There are 14 residues in the CDR3. CDR3 sequence (DNA): TGTGCCAGCAGCTTCCGGGACAGAAGTCATGAAGCTTTCTTT. Translation: CASSFRDRSHEAFF.

The V and J genes are TRBV4-3 and TRBJ2-1, with 11 bases lining up with TRBD2. CDR3 size: 14 residues. CDR1 LGHNA and CDR2 YSLEER come from the germline V gene. J was trimmed by 9 bases and V by 1 base; bases with no gene match: 2. The CDR3 protein is CASSQGLAGGEQFF. The CDR3 region has the DNA TGCGCCAGCAGCCAAGGCCTAGCGGGAGGTGAGCAGTTCTTC.

The chain couples TRBV14 to TRBJ1-2; D gene ambiguous. This CDR3 spans 16 amino acids. Germline CDR1 SGHDN, CDR2 FVKESK. The V gene lost 1 base and the J gene lost 4 bases, with 16 bases spanning the gap. The DNA of the CDR3 is TGTGCCAGCAGCCAAGGGCTAGCGGAGCTCTTCTATGGCTACACCTTC. It specifies CASSQGLAELFYGYTF.

This clone has only a few counts. The gene calls are TRBV9 and TRBJ2-1; maybe TRBD2 (5 bases). Germline assignment: CDR1 SGDLS and CDR2 YYNGEE. V shed 0 bases and J shed 4 bases, with 14 bases lying between them. The CDR3 has 16 residues. CDR3 sequence (DNA): TGTGCCAGCAGCGTAGCGGATACTAGTATATACAATGAGCAGTTCTTC. It codes for CASSVADTSIYNEQFF.

This clone appeared a few times. The chain couples TRBV6-5 to TRBJ1-6; D remains unclear. This CDR3 is 12 amino acids long. Germline V CDR1 and CDR2: MNHEY, SVGAGI. Trimming cost V 6 bases and J 8 bases, with 8 bases left between them. The CDR3: CASRSTDSPLHF. CDR3 nucleotides: TGTGCCAGCAGATCTACCGATTCACCCCTCCACTTT.